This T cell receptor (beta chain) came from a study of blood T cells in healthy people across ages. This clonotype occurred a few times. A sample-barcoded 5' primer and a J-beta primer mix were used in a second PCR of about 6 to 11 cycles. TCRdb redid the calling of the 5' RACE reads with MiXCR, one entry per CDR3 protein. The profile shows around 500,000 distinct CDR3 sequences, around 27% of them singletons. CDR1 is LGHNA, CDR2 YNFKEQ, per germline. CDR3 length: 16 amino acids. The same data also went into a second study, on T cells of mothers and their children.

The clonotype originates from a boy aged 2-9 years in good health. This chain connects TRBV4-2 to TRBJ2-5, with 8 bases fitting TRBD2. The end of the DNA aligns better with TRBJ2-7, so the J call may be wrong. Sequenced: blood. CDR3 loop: CASSQDKGGGNYEQYF. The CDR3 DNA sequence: TGTGCCAGCAGCCAAGATAAGGGCGGGGGGAATTACGAGCAGTACTTC.